Below, 20 T cell receptor beta chains from the same sample are listed, as sequenced in a study of CD8 T cells in Susac syndrome. Reverse transcription of about 0.5 to 1 ug RNA was carried out with random hexamers. TCRdb recomputed calls from the immunoSEQ multiplex PCR reads with MiXCR, one row per CDR3 protein. The table records 110,000 to 150,000 distinct CDR3 sequences, approximately 95% of them present only once. The specimen sequenced was CD4+ T cells from PBMCs. The receptor source for this set is a human donor with Susac syndrome.

The rearrangement links TRBV12-3 or TRBV12-4 to TRBJ2-1; the D is unclear. The germline V and J ends were trimmed by 5 bases and 8 bases, with 22 bases remaining between them. The CDR3 is made up of 16 amino acids. CDR3 nucleotides: TGTGCCAGCAGTCCAGGTGGGCAAGTGGTAACAGATGAGCAGTTCTTC. It is translated as CASSPGGQVVTDEQFF.

V is TRBV27 and J is TRBJ1-2, with D possibly being TRBD1 (5 bases). Per the germline V gene, CDR1 is MNHEY and CDR2 is SMNVEV (reference sequence). With 6 bases removed from V and 4 bases from J, the gap between germline ends came to 15 bases. This CDR3 contains 14 residues. In DNA form, the CDR3 reads TGTGCCAGCAGCTATCGCTCCGGGACCTATGGCTACACCTTC. It translates to CASSYRSGTYGYTF.

V and J are TRBV19 and TRBJ1-2; no definite D call. Germline V gene sequence: CDR1 LNHDA, CDR2 SQIVND (reference sequence). Trimming pared 3 bases from V and 4 bases from J, leaving 9 bases between. This CDR3 has 13 amino acids. The CDR3 spells CASSIPGIYGYTF. In nucleotides, the CDR3 is TGTGCCAGTAGTATTCCGGGGATCTATGGCTACACCTTC.

V gene TRBV12-3 or TRBV12-4 combines with J gene TRBJ1-2; 7 bases fit TRBD1. The CDR3 has 14 amino acids. V lost 2 bases and J lost 4; bases outside the gene matches: 4. CDR3 protein: CASSLRGTVYGYTF. CDR3 bases: TGTGCCAGCAGTTTACGCGGGACAGTCTATGGCTACACCTTC.

V gene TRBV9 combines with J gene TRBJ1-2; D gene uncertain. V dropped 4 bases and J dropped 3 bases, with 7 bases sitting between them. CDR3 size: 12 residues. Germline-derived CDR1 and CDR2 are SGDLS and YYNGEE. DNA of the CDR3: TGTGCCAGCAGCTCGACTTACTATGGCTACACCTTC. Encoded protein: CASSSTYYGYTF.

The V and J genes are TRBV20-1 and TRBJ2-7; TRBD1 is a possible D gene (6 bases). The CDR3 covers 13 residues. V was cut by 6 bases and J by 5 bases, with 17 bases left in between. The V gene's germline CDR1 is DFQATT and CDR2 SNEGSKA (reference sequence). The CDR3 sequence: CSASRMGQDEQYF. The CDR3 DNA sequence: TGCAGTGCAAGTCGGATGGGACAAGACGAGCAGTACTTC.

The rearrangement joins TRBV19 to TRBJ1-5; TRBD1 aligns across 8 bases. The V segment lost 4 bases and the J segment 1 base; nucleotides outside the gene matches: 6. Germline CDR1 is LNHDA and CDR2 is SQIVND (reference sequence). The CDR3 is made up of 16 amino acids. In DNA form, the CDR3 reads TGTGCCAGTAGTACACTTGACAGGGGCAGCAATCAGCCCCAGCATTTT. This gives the protein CASSTLDRGSNQPQHF.

Only one count was recorded for this clonotype. The chain is built from TRBV20-1 and TRBJ2-1; 8 bases align to TRBD2. Germline V gene data show CDR1 as DFQATT and CDR2 as SNEGSKA (reference sequence). The CDR3 totals 15 residues. The V gene end was trimmed by 2 bases and the J gene end by 7 bases; junction bases not matched to a gene: 10. Here the CDR3 DNA reads TGCAGTGCTAGAAATCGGGAGGGCCACGGGAATGAGCAGTTCTTC. Amino acid sequence: CSARNREGHGNEQFF.

The sample holds one count of this clonotype. V gene TRBV19 combines with J gene TRBJ2-3; 11 bases are shared with TRBD2. The germline CDR1 and CDR2 sequences are LNHDA and SQIVND (reference sequence). CDR3 size: 15 residues. J was trimmed by 3 bases and V by 7 bases; bases with no gene match: 6. The DNA for the CDR3 is TGTGCCAGTAATCCTAGCGGGGGGATTACAGATACGCAGTATTTT. Translation: CASNPSGGITDTQYF. The full variable domain, rest sourced from reference TRBV19 and TRBJ2-3, is DGGITQSPKYLFRKEGQNVTLSCEQNLNHDAMYWYRQDPGQGLRLIYYSQIVNDFQKGDIAEGYSVSREKKESFPLTVTSAQKNPTAFYLCASNPSGGITDTQYFGPGTRLTVL.

This chain links TRBV3-1 with TRBJ1-5; D gene ambiguous. V was trimmed by 1 base and J by 5 bases, leaving 9 bases between them. The CDR3 extends over 14 amino acids. Germline V lookup: CDR1 LGHDT, CDR2 YNNKEL (reference sequence). The CDR3 sequence is CASSQAGVDQPQHF. In DNA form, the CDR3 reads TGTGCCAGCAGCCAAGCGGGTGTGGATCAGCCCCAGCATTTT. The full variable domain, in which reference TRBV3-1 and TRBJ1-5 provide the parts outside the CDR3, is DTAVSQTPKYLVTQMGNDKSIKCEQNLGHDTMYWYKQDSKKFLKIMFSYNNKELIINETVPNRFSPKSPDKAHLNLHINSLELGDSAVYFCASSQAGVDQPQHFGDGTRLSIL.

This clonotype showed up just once. The J gene is TRBJ1-2, the V gene TRBV27; D unresolved. The CDR3 runs to 13 residues. Germline CDR1 is MNHEY and CDR2 is SMNVEV (reference sequence). Trimming stripped 3 bases from V and 4 bases from J, with 9 bases between. DNA for the CDR3: TGTGCCAGCAGTTTTCAAGACGGCTATGGCTACACCTTC. Encoded protein: CASSFQDGYGYTF.

The chain carries TRBV28 and TRBJ2-1; 7 bases fit TRBD2. This CDR3 is built from 17 residues. Per the germline V gene, CDR1 is MDHEN and CDR2 is SYDVKM. V trimming: 6 bases; J trimming: 4 bases; junction bases outside the gene matches: 15. This CDR3 is CASSTRLARPLYNEQFF. CDR3 DNA: TGTGCCAGCAGCACAAGACTAGCCCGTCCGCTTTACAATGAGCAGTTCTTC. Full variable domain (outside the CDR3, taken from reference TRBV28 and TRBJ2-1): DVKVTQSSRYLVKRTGEKVFLECVQDMDHENMFWYRQDPGLGLRLIYFSYDVKMKEKGDIPEGYSVSREKKERFSLILESASTNQTSMYLCASSTRLARPLYNEQFFGPGTRLTVL.

The gene calls are TRBV2 and TRBJ2-6, with D maybe TRBD1 (6 bases). CDR1 and CDR2 (germline): SNHLY, FYNNEI. V lost 3 bases and J 5 bases, leaving 8 bases between the germline ends. The CDR3 length is 14 residues. The CDR3 DNA is TGTGCCAGCAGTGACAGGGGTTGGGCCAACGTCCTGACTTTC. Protein product: CASSDRGWANVLTF. The full variable domain, its missing parts supplied by reference TRBV2 and TRBJ2-6, is EPEVTQTPSHQVTQMGQEVILRCVPISNHLYFYWYRQILGQKVEFLVSFYNNEISEKSEIFDDQFSVERPDGSNFTLKIRSTKLEDSAMYFCASSDRGWANVLTFGAGSRLTVL.

The V call is TRBV12-3 or TRBV12-4, the J call TRBJ2-4; no clear D. The CDR3 totals 12 residues. V was trimmed by 2 bases and J by 8 bases, leaving 7 bases between them. The CDR3 here is CASSLTPHIQYF. In nucleotides, the CDR3 is TGTGCCAGCAGTTTAACCCCCCACATTCAGTACTTC.

V gene TRBV27 combines with J gene TRBJ1-5, with 8 bases identical to TRBD1. The V and J ends lost 4 bases and 4 bases, in that order; junction bases with no gene match: 6. The CDR3 covers 15 residues. Germline V gene data show CDR1 as MNHEY and CDR2 as SMNVEV (reference sequence). The CDR3 coding sequence is TGTGCCAGCAGTTACACAGGGGGTTGGAATCAGCCCCAGCATTTT. Translating it yields CASSYTGGWNQPQHF.

The V call is TRBV18, the J call TRBJ2-1; the D is unclear. The germline V and J ends were trimmed by 3 bases and 7 bases, with 13 bases remaining between them. The CDR3 covers 14 residues. Germline CDR1 and CDR2: KGHSH and LQKENI. The CDR3 bases are TGTGCCAGCTCACCCGATAAGGTAGGGAATGAGCAGTTCTTC. Protein product: CASSPDKVGNEQFF.

The CDR3 bases are TGTGCCAGCAGTGTAGCGGGGGTCCAAGAGACCCAGTACTTC. Translated, it gives CASSVAGVQETQYF. The J gene is TRBJ2-5, the V gene TRBV2; 9 nucleotides match TRBD2. CDR1 is SNHLY, CDR2 FYNNEI, per germline. V shed 4 bases and J 1 base; nucleotides not matched to a gene: 1. The CDR3 covers 14 residues.

The chain employs TRBV4-1 and TRBJ1-1, with D unresolved. Germline CDR1 reads MGHRA; CDR2 reads YSYEKL. V was cut by 0 bases and J by 10 bases, with 15 bases left in between. The length of the CDR3 is 14 residues. CDR3 sequence reads: CASSQDRGFEGAFF. In DNA, the CDR3 is TGCGCCAGCAGCCAAGATCGAGGGTTCGAGGGAGCTTTCTTT.

V is TRBV23-1 and J is TRBJ1-5; 9 bases are a match to TRBD1. TRBV23-1 is identified as an open reading frame with a role that is uncertain. V shed 4 bases and J 5 bases; nucleotides not matched to a gene: 9. The CDR3 sequence is 16 residues long. The CDR3 protein is CASSPQLGQGYQPQHF. The DNA for the CDR3 is TGCGCCAGCAGTCCTCAGTTGGGACAGGGCTATCAGCCCCAGCATTTT.

V is TRBV5-1 and J is TRBJ1-1; 7 bases match TRBD1. In germline, CDR1 is SGHRS, CDR2 YFSETQ. The J segment lost 1 base and the V segment lost 3 bases, leaving 6 bases of the junction unmatched. The CDR3 is 15 amino acids. The CDR3 DNA reads TGCGCCAGCAGCTACGCAGGGGGGAGGAACACTGAAGCTTTCTTT. Translation gives CASSYAGGRNTEAFF.